The clone carrying this T cell receptor (beta chain) appeared many times. Its cognate antigen is unknown. This sample was taken from a study of breast tumors, draining lymph nodes, adjacent tissues. The CDR3 has 14 residues. Germline loops: CDR1 LNHDA, CDR2 SQIVND (reference sequence). Trimming at V came to 3 bases and at J to 6 bases, leaving 3 bases not matched to a gene. Breast cancer patients provided tissue from their axillary draining lymph nodes. A single record per CDR3 protein comes from TCRdb applying MiXCR to the multiplex PCR reads. The table shows under 250,000 distinct CDR3 sequences, with approximately 31% occurring only once. Study observations and caveats: Data only fit, rather than demonstrated, lymph node origin of most tumor T cells.

The receptor was derived from a female donor with breast cancer. Some clones in this sample may be carry-over from other donors' samples. The chain combines TRBV19 with TRBJ1-5; 9 nucleotides align to TRBD1. Sequences were obtained from axillary lymph node tissue. The CDR3 sequence: CASSITGGVQPQHF. CDR3 in DNA: TGTGCCAGTAGTATCACAGGGGGCGTTCAGCCCCAGCATTTT.